This T cell receptor beta chain stems from a study of T cell responses to AZD1222 COVID-19 vaccine. Looked up from germline, CDR1 is SGHVS and CDR2 is FNYEAQ. This CDR3 has 15 amino acids. V dropped 1 base and J dropped 3 bases, with 11 bases sitting between them. Here immunoSEQ multiplex PCR was the method, and the copy in TCRdb shows in-frame clones only, minus some. This table has some 84,000 clones, around 90% appearing once. The sequence was collected from an adult who received the AZD1222 COVID-19 vaccine. The V call is TRBV7-6, the J call TRBJ2-3; maybe TRBD2 (7 bases). Specimen: peripheral blood, collected 28 days after the second AZD1222 dose. CDR3: CASSLGGGWTDTQYF. The CDR3 DNA is TGTGCCAGCAGCTTAGGGGGGGGCTGGACAGATACGCAGTATTTT.